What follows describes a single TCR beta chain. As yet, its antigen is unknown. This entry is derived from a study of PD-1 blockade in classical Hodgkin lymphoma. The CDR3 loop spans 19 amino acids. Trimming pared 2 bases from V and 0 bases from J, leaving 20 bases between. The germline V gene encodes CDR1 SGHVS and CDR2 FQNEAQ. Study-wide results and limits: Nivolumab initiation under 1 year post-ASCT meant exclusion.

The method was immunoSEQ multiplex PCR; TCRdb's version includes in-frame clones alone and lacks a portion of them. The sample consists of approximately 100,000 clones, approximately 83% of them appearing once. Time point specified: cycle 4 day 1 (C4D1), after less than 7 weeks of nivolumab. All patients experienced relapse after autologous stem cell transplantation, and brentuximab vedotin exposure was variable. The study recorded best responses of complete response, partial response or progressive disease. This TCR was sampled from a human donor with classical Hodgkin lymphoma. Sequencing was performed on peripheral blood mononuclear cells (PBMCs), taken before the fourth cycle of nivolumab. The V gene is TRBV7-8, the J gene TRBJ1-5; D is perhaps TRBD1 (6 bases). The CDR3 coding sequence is TGTGCCAGCAGCTTATTTTACCAAGGGGGGGGTGATAGCAATCAGCCCCAGCATTTT. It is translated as CASSLFYQGGGDSNQPQHF.